Sequencing of this TCR beta chain was carried out in a study of blood T cell repertoires in COVID-19. As for the study in general: The study drew acute and convalescent COVID-19 samples from the United States, Italy and Spain. Sources were T cells, B-cell-depleted T cells, or PBMCs; the material itself was cDNA or gDNA.

In germline, CDR1 is MGHRA, CDR2 YSYEKL. The CDR3 spans 15 residues. The V segment lost 3 bases and the J segment 2 bases; nucleotides outside the gene matches: 5. Per the study methods: Amplifying reference gene primers gave estimates of nucleated cell counts. TCRdb's table, derived via immunoSEQ multiplex PCR, lists solely in-frame clones and lacks some. For V, J and clone size, that table is used; D and trimming come from the DNA. This table holds roughly 120,000 clones, approximately 84% found once. Sequences were obtained from peripheral blood. The TCR was taken from a man between 65 and 85 years old with acute or convalescent COVID-19. The chain couples TRBV4-1 to TRBJ1-1, with 8 bases lining up with TRBD1. The CDR3 loop is CASSQIQGVNTEAFF. The CDR3 DNA sequence: TGCGCCAGCAGCCAGATACAGGGGGTTAACACTGAAGCTTTCTTT.